The 19 T cell receptor beta chains presented below share a single source sample, sequenced in a study of T cells after yellow fever vaccination (dated by TCRdb to between 2018 and 2021). The sample's treatment or condition label, decoded: live attenuated yellow fever vaccine strain. The protocol used for the library was 5' RACE. The sequencer listed for this sample is Illumina HiSeq 2500. TCRdb reprocessed the public reads (quality trimming at Q25 with fastp, clone calling with MiXCR) and kept in-frame beta chains. Merged by CDR3 protein, the rows form single entries marked with the most common genes and DNA. In this sample the table shows about 630,000 distinct CDR3 sequences, more than 9% of which occur a single time. Of the sample, about 16% is held by the ten largest clones. The sample in question was PBMCs, obtained on the day of the yellow fever booster vaccination. The receptors originated from a man younger than 40 who received the YFV17D yellow fever vaccine.

This chain uses TRBV20-1 with TRBJ2-3; 8 bases agree with TRBD2. Trimming took 6 bases from V and 2 from J; bases not matched to a gene: 10. This CDR3 has 15 residues. The germline gives CDR1 DFQATT, CDR2 SNEGSKA (reference sequence). The CDR3 protein is CSAHPGSGATDTQYF. The CDR3 region has the DNA TGCAGTGCCCATCCAGGTAGCGGGGCCACAGATACGCAGTATTTT.

The chain has TRBV7-9 and TRBJ2-7, with 7 bases lining up with TRBD1. CDR1 and CDR2 (germline): SEHNR, FQNEAQ (reference sequence). This CDR3 region has 16 residues. J gave up 3 bases and V 3 bases, and 11 bases lay outside the gene matches. Here the CDR3 DNA reads TGTGCCAGCAGCTTGGGGACCGGGACAGTCGTCTACGAGCAGTACTTC. Translating gives CASSLGTGTVVYEQYF.

This clonotype was counted only a few times. J is TRBJ2-7 and V is TRBV27; TRBD2 agrees at 12 bases. Germline V CDR1 and CDR2: MNHEY, SMNVEV (reference sequence). After removal of 3 bases from V and 5 bases from J, the junction contained 8 bases not matched to a gene. The CDR3 has 16 residues. The CDR3 DNA reads as TGTGCCAGCAGTTTTGAACTAGCGGGAGGTATCCACGAGCAGTACTTC. This encodes CASSFELAGGIHEQYF.

This clonotype was observed a few times. The V call is TRBV7-8, the J call TRBJ2-1; possible D gene TRBD2, 5 bases. Germline V gives CDR1 SGHVS, CDR2 FQNEAQ. This CDR3 is 15 amino acids long. Trimming shortened V by 4 bases and J by 2 bases, and 12 bases separated the two germline ends. For the CDR3, the DNA is TGTGCCAGCAGCTATATAGCGCCCACCTACAATGAGCAGTTCTTC. Its translation: CASSYIAPTYNEQFF. The full variable domain, rest sourced from reference TRBV7-8 and TRBJ2-1, is GAGVSQSPRYKVAKRGQDVALRCDPISGHVSLFWYQQALGQGPEFLTYFQNEAQLDKSGLPSDRFFAERPEGSVSTLKIQRTQQEDSAVYLCASSYIAPTYNEQFFGPGTRLTVL.

The chain joins TRBV5-1 to TRBJ2-5; D is uncertain. Deletions cut 6 bases from V and 5 bases from J, with 23 bases between. From germline, CDR1 is SGHRS and CDR2 YFSETQ. There are 16 residues in the CDR3. The DNA of the CDR3 is TGCGCCAGCAACCTCCGTATGGGTTTAATTTTTGAGACCCAGTACTTC. Translated: CASNLRMGLIFETQYF.

This clonotype was picked up a small number of times. V gene TRBV2 combines with J gene TRBJ1-6, with D unclear. Trimming took off 5 bases at V and 3 bases at J, with 14 bases between the two ends. Germline CDR1 reads SNHLY; CDR2 reads FYNNEI. This CDR3 is 16 amino acids long. The DNA of the CDR3 is TGTGCCAGCAGTCTGGACGAAGGCGTCTATAATTCACCCCTCCACTTT. Residues: CASSLDEGVYNSPLHF. Full variable domain (outside the CDR3, taken from reference TRBV2 and TRBJ1-6): EPEVTQTPSHQVTQMGQEVILRCVPISNHLYFYWYRQILGQKVEFLVSFYNNEISEKSEIFDDQFSVERPDGSNFTLKIRSTKLEDSAMYFCASSLDEGVYNSPLHFGNGTRLTVT.

This clonotype was counted only a few times. The chain has TRBV18 and TRBJ2-5, with 13 bases lining up with TRBD2. Looked up from germline, CDR1 is KGHSH and CDR2 is LQKENI. The CDR3 spans 16 residues. With 6 bases clipped from V and 5 bases from J, the junction kept 9 bases outside the gene matches. CDR3 amino acids: CASSHGLAGVGETQYF. The CDR3 nucleotides are TGTGCCAGCTCCCACGGACTAGCGGGAGTCGGGGAGACCCAGTACTTC.

A few counts support this clonotype. V usage is TRBV5-1 and J usage is TRBJ2-1; D is possibly TRBD2 (6 bases). V lost 2 bases, J lost 10 bases, and 13 bases lay in between. The CDR3 is made up of 13 amino acids. CDR1 SGHRS and CDR2 YFSETQ come from the germline V gene. CDR3 DNA: TGCGCCAGCAGCTTAGACGGGGAGGAGGAGCAGTTCTTC. Translated, it gives CASSLDGEEEQFF.

This clonotype was seen only a few times. The chain recombines TRBV7-2 with TRBJ1-1; D is ambiguous. The CDR3 loop spans 13 amino acids. Germline CDR1 reads SGHTA; CDR2 reads FQGNSA. V lost 0 bases and J 9 bases, leaving 11 bases between the germline ends. For the CDR3, the DNA is TGTGCCAGCAGCTTAGCGCTAATGTATCAAGCTTTCTTT. This codes for CASSLALMYQAFF.

The V and J genes are TRBV30 and TRBJ1-2; perhaps TRBD1 as D (5 bases). The V gene lost 3 bases and the J gene lost 8 bases, with 19 bases spanning the gap. Looked up from germline, CDR1 is GTSNPN and CDR2 is SVGIG (reference sequence). The CDR3 is 14 residues long. The CDR3 region has the DNA TGTGCCTGGAGCCGAGGTCGGGGCCTTGACGGCTACACCTTC. Residues: CAWSRGRGLDGYTF. Drawing the rest from reference TRBV30 and TRBJ1-2, the complete variable domain is SQTIHQWPATLVQPVGSPLSLECTVEGTSNPNLYWYRQAAGRGLQLLFYSVGIGQISSEVPQNLSASRPQDRQFILSSKKLLLSDSGFYLCAWSRGRGLDGYTFGSGTRLTVV.

This clonotype was picked up a small number of times. The gene calls are TRBV5-4 and TRBJ2-7, with TRBD2 identical over 7 bases. Trimming cost V 1 base and J 2 bases; bases outside gene matches: 9. Germline loops: CDR1 SGHNT, CDR2 YYREEE (reference sequence). The CDR3 spans 16 residues. In nucleotides, the CDR3 is TGTGCCAGCAGCTTGAATGTGCGGGACTATACCTACGAGCAGTACTTC. It yields the protein CASSLNVRDYTYEQYF.

There are a few counts of this clonotype. The chain combines TRBV9 with TRBJ2-5; the D is unclear. This CDR3 is built from 16 residues. Trimming cost V 0 bases and J 1 base, with 13 bases left between them. Germline CDR1 SGDLS, CDR2 YYNGEE. This chain's CDR3 is CASSVAGQPIQETQYF. In nucleotides, the CDR3 is TGTGCCAGCAGCGTAGCTGGGCAGCCGATCCAAGAGACCCAGTACTTC.

This clonotype showed up just a few times. The chain employs TRBV7-9 and TRBJ2-7; perhaps TRBD2 as D (5 bases). The CDR3 spans 14 residues. Per the germline V gene, CDR1 is SEHNR and CDR2 is FQNEAQ (reference sequence). Trimming left V 6 bases short and J 2 bases short, with 14 bases between. The CDR3 loop is CASSSTGSTYEQYF. The CDR3 DNA reads TGTGCCAGCAGTTCTACGGGAAGTACCTACGAGCAGTACTTC.

V and J are TRBV4-3 and TRBJ1-2, with D tentatively TRBD1 (6 bases). The V gene's germline CDR1 is LGHNA and CDR2 YSLEER. The CDR3 length is 18 residues. Trimming shortened V by 0 bases and J by 4 bases, and 21 bases separated the two germline ends. The CDR3 DNA reads TGCGCCAGCAGCCAAGATCTGGGACACCGACTCTCAGCCTATGGCTACACCTTC. Residues: CASSQDLGHRLSAYGYTF.

V gene TRBV12-3 or TRBV12-4 combines with J gene TRBJ2-1, with D uncertain. The CDR3 is made up of 16 amino acids. V dropped 6 bases and J dropped 0 bases, with 15 bases sitting between them. The CDR3 DNA follows: TGTGCCAGCAGCTTCTTGAAGTTAAGCTCCTACAATGAGCAGTTCTTC. It translates to CASSFLKLSSYNEQFF.

The chain joins TRBV6-5 to TRBJ2-7; 9 bases are shared with TRBD1. With V trimmed by 6 bases and J by 4 bases, 13 bases remained unmatched. Germline V CDR1 and CDR2: MNHEY, SVGAGI. The CDR3 contains 16 residues. The DNA of the CDR3 is TGTGCCAGCAGACTCGACGGACAGGGGAATTCGTACGAGCAGTACTTC. Protein: CASRLDGQGNSYEQYF.

This clonotype has just a few counts. V usage is TRBV7-2 and J usage is TRBJ2-3, with D possibly being TRBD2 (5 bases). Germline assignment: CDR1 SGHTA and CDR2 FQGNSA. V was pared by 5 bases and J by 6 bases, with 15 bases between. CDR3 length: 14 amino acids. Written as DNA, the CDR3 is TGTGCCAGCAGCCCCTCTCCTAGCAGCGATACGCAGTATTTT. Its translation: CASSPSPSSDTQYF.

The gene calls are TRBV25-1 and TRBJ2-7; 9 bases are a match to TRBD2. The germline V gene has CDR1 MGHDK and CDR2 SYGVNS. This CDR3 is built from 14 residues. The V segment lost 8 bases and the J segment 2 bases; nucleotides outside the gene matches: 7. CDR3 bases: TGTGCCAGCGGACGGGCGGGAGGGCCCTACGAGCAGTACTTC. Residues: CASGRAGGPYEQYF.

This sequence joins TRBV20-1 and TRBJ2-1, with 11 bases that match TRBD2. This CDR3 is 16 amino acids long. Germline-derived CDR1 and CDR2 are DFQATT and SNEGSKA (reference sequence). The V segment lost 3 bases and the J segment 1 base; nucleotides outside the gene matches: 5. In DNA, the CDR3 is TGCAGTGCTAGTCGTCCTAGCGGGGGGTCCTACAATGAGCAGTTCTTC. This codes for CSASRPSGGSYNEQFF.